These T cell receptor beta chains were read from a single sample in a study of T cell responses to AZD1222 COVID-19 vaccine. Method: immunoSEQ multiplex PCR; TCRdb's copy keeps in-frame clones and lacks some. The data show over 120,000 clones, around 92% seen once. Specimen: peripheral blood, collected on day 0 of AZD1222 vaccination. The receptors originated from an adult in good health. Both conserved end residues are part of each CDR3. D genes are given only for firm matches. Expanded clones get a size class; other rows say once, few or many, or leave the size out.

clone size	V gene	D gene	J gene	CDR3 DNA	CDR3 protein
NA	TRBV2	NA	TRBJ1-6	TGTGCCAGCACCTGGGGACGGGATAATTCACCCCTCCACTTT	CASTWGRDNSPLHF
NA	TRBV4-2	NA	TRBJ1-5	TGTGCCAGCAGCCAGGTTACGGGGACGGGTGGTCAGCCCCAGCATTTT	CASSQVTGTGGQPQHF
NA	TRBV7-2	NA	TRBJ1-3	TGTGCCAGCAGCGTGTTCCTCAGTACCCCTGGAAACACCATATATTTT	CASSVFLSTPGNTIYF
NA	TRBV2	NA	TRBJ2-7	TGTGCCGGGGGACGGTATTCCTACGAGCAGTACTTC	CAGGRYSYEQYF
NA	TRBV5-8	NA	TRBJ1-5	TGTGCCAGCAGCTTCCATGGGGTAGGGATTAGCAATCAGCCCCAGCATTTT	CASSFHGVGISNQPQHF
NA	TRBV7-2	TRBD1	TRBJ1-6	TGTGCCAGCAGCTTAATGGGACAGGGCAATTCACCCCTCCACTTT	CASSLMGQGNSPLHF
NA	TRBV29-1	NA	TRBJ2-3	TGCAGCGTTGAAGAACAGGGTACGCAGTATTTT	CSVEEQGTQYF
NA	TRBV4-1	NA	TRBJ1-5	TGCGCCAGCAGCCAAGTAGCCGGGATCAATCAGCCCCAGCATTTT	CASSQVAGINQPQHF
NA	TRBV6-5	NA	TRBJ2-3	TGTGCCAGCAGTTACTCAGGGACTTCCACAGATACGCAGTATTTT	CASSYSGTSTDTQYF
NA	TRBV5-1	NA	TRBJ2-5	TGCGCCAGCAGCGGGGAGGGACAGCTGTACCAAGAGACCCAGTACTTC	CASSGEGQLYQETQYF
once	TRBV12-3/TRBV12-4	NA	TRBJ1-2	TGTGCCAGCAGCCCCGGGTTTTACGATGGCTACACCTTC	CASSPGFYDGYTF
NA	TRBV5-1	TRBD1	TRBJ1-5	TGCGCCAGCAGCTTTGGGACAGGGGATCAGCCCCAGCATTTT	CASSFGTGDQPQHF
NA	TRBV18	NA	TRBJ2-5	TGTGCCAGCTCACCACCTATTAGGGCTCAAGAGACCCAGTACTTC	CASSPPIRAQETQYF
NA	TRBV7-9	TRBD2	TRBJ2-3	TGTGCCAGCAGCCCACCTAGCGGGGGGCGGGCAGATACGCAGTATTTT	CASSPPSGGRADTQYF